This entry lists 26 T cell receptor beta chains sequenced from one sample in a study of cytomegalovirus exposure and HLA in healthy donors. PCR was performed using 60 Vbeta and 13 Jbeta primers. TCRdb's table, derived via immunoSEQ multiplex PCR, lists solely in-frame clones and lacks some. The profile covers some 94,000 clones, with approximately 70% appearing a single time and 2.5% to 3% taken by the ten largest. The sample comprised PBMCs. These receptors were collected from a man aged 45-60 years in good health and CMV-seronegative.

This rearrangement joins TRBV28 to TRBJ1-3; no firm D call. V was pared by 1 base and J by 0 bases, with 7 bases between. CDR3 size: 15 residues. Per the germline V gene, CDR1 is MDHEN and CDR2 is SYDVKM. CDR3: CASSLLAGSGNTIYF. Here the CDR3 DNA reads TGTGCCAGCAGTTTATTAGCGGGCTCTGGAAACACCATATATTTT.

The rearrangement uses TRBV27 and TRBJ2-3, with TRBD2 identical over 9 bases. The CDR3 loop spans 16 amino acids. The V gene end was trimmed by 4 bases and the J gene end by 10 bases; junction bases not matched to a gene: 15. Germline V gene data show CDR1 as MNHEY and CDR2 as SMNVEV (reference sequence). The CDR3: CASSSTAGGRVPSQYF. As DNA, the CDR3 is TGTGCCAGCAGTTCAACTGCGGGGGGGCGGGTCCCCTCGCAGTATTTT.

The chain recombines TRBV7-3 with TRBJ1-1; D might be TRBD1 (6 bases). Germline CDR1 is SGHTA and CDR2 is FQGTGA. The V end was cut by 8 bases, the J end by 1 base, with 8 bases between. The CDR3 is 12 amino acids. In nucleotides, the CDR3 is TGTGCCAGCCAACAGGGGAACACTGAAGCTTTCTTT. Translating gives CASQQGNTEAFF.

V usage is TRBV13 and J usage is TRBJ1-4, with TRBD1 matching 9 bases. Germline loops: CDR1 PRHDT, CDR2 FYEKMQ (reference sequence). The CDR3 has 13 amino acids. V lost 8 bases, J lost 5 bases, and 3 bases stayed unmatched. Written as DNA, the CDR3 is TGTGCCAGCCAGGACAGGGGCAATGAAAAACTGTTTTTT. Its protein is CASQDRGNEKLFF.

DNA for the CDR3: TGTGCCAGTAGTAACCCAGGGGGCGGTGAAAAACTGTTTTTT. Its translation: CASSNPGGGEKLFF. The J gene is TRBJ1-4, the V gene TRBV19, with 8 bases aligning to TRBD1. The CDR3 spans 14 residues. Germline loops: CDR1 LNHDA, CDR2 SQIVND (reference sequence). The trim removed 4 bases at V and 7 bases at J, leaving 5 bases unmatched.

The chain employs TRBV19 and TRBJ2-3, with D perhaps matching TRBD2 (7 bases). CDR3 size: 16 residues. V was shortened by 5 bases and J by 4 bases, with 19 bases between the two germline ends. From germline, CDR1 is LNHDA and CDR2 SQIVND (reference sequence). CDR3 nucleotides: TGTGCCAGTAGTCCTCGATCGGGGGGCCTACCAGATACGCAGTATTTT. Its protein is CASSPRSGGLPDTQYF.

The chain links TRBV27 to TRBJ1-4; possibly TRBD1 for D (5 bases). Trimming pared 4 bases from V and 8 bases from J, leaving 20 bases between. CDR3 length: 16 residues. The germline V gene has CDR1 MNHEY and CDR2 SMNVEV (reference sequence). CDR3: CASSSGLWGDGEKLFF. DNA of the CDR3: TGTGCCAGCAGTTCGGGGCTGTGGGGGGATGGAGAAAAACTGTTTTTT.

A few counts support this clone. The V gene is TRBV6-5, the J gene TRBJ2-7, with TRBD1 matching over 8 bases. CDR1 is MNHEY and CDR2 is SVGAGI in the germline V gene. The CDR3 has 15 residues. V shed 5 bases, J shed 4 bases, and the junction held 10 bases outside the gene matches. CDR3 bases: TGTGCCAGCAGTGCGAGACAGGGGATGGTTTACGAGCAGTACGTC. Its protein product is CASSARQGMVYEQYV.

The rearrangement links TRBV10-3 to TRBJ1-3, with D maybe TRBD1 (6 bases). The germline gives CDR1 ENHRY, CDR2 SYGVKD. CDR3 length: 16 amino acids. The V and J ends lost 6 bases and 0 bases respectively, with 15 bases between them. The CDR3 bases are TGTGCCATCAGCCGGGATTTAGGGGGCTCTGGAAACACCATATATTTT. Translation gives CAISRDLGGSGNTIYF.

The chain recombines TRBV14 with TRBJ1-1, with D possibly TRBD1 on 5 matching bases. The V end was cut by 1 base, the J end by 3 bases, with 12 bases between. There are 15 residues in the CDR3. The germline CDR1 and CDR2 sequences are SGHDN and FVKESK. The CDR3 nucleotides are TGTGCCAGCAGCCAAGTGCAGGGATGGTACACTGAAGCTTTCTTT. This translates into CASSQVQGWYTEAFF.

The table lists this clone with a few counts. The chain combines TRBV7-2 with TRBJ2-4; a weak D match, TRBD2 (5 bases). The V and J ends lost 4 bases and 4 bases respectively, with 17 bases between them. The CDR3 covers 16 residues. CDR1 and CDR2 (germline): SGHTA, FQGNSA. The DNA of the CDR3 is TGTGCCAGCAGCTGGCGAGGACGGGATTATAAAAACATTCAGTACTTC. Protein: CASSWRGRDYKNIQYF.

This clone has just a few counts. The genes are TRBV19 and TRBJ2-1; the match to TRBD2 covers 8 bases. Germline values: CDR1 LNHDA, CDR2 SQIVND (reference sequence). The CDR3 totals 17 residues. V lost 5 bases and J lost 6; bases outside the gene matches: 15. For the CDR3, the DNA is TGTGCCAGTAGTTTTTTACTAGCGGACGCGCGGAGCAATGAGCAGTTCTTC. Protein: CASSFLLADARSNEQFF.

The rearrangement links TRBV30 to TRBJ2-3; D gene unclear. Germline loops: CDR1 GTSNPN, CDR2 SVGIG (reference sequence). The CDR3 extends over 13 amino acids. V was trimmed by 4 bases and J by 2 bases, leaving 10 bases between them. CDR3: CAWTVRSTDTQYF. The CDR3 nucleotides are TGTGCCTGGACGGTCCGGTCCACAGATACGCAGTATTTT.

V gene TRBV7-6 combines with J gene TRBJ2-1; 10 bases map to TRBD2. Germline CDR1 is SGHVS and CDR2 is FNYEAQ. The CDR3 sequence is 14 residues long. With V trimmed by 5 bases and J by 7 bases, 5 bases remained unmatched. DNA for the CDR3: TGTGCCAGCAGCCCCTGGACTAGCGGTAATGAGCAGTTCTTC. Encoded protein: CASSPWTSGNEQFF.

The rearrangement uses TRBV14 and TRBJ1-3; D is unresolved. Germline values: CDR1 SGHDN, CDR2 FVKESK. The germline V and J ends were trimmed by 4 bases and 5 bases, with 18 bases remaining between them. This CDR3 is 16 amino acids long. The DNA of the CDR3 is TGTGCCAGCAGCCCGCCAGATGAGGGCGGCCGAAACACCATATATTTT. The encoded protein is CASSPPDEGGRNTIYF.

The chain links TRBV4-3 to TRBJ2-5, with 8 nucleotides matching TRBD2. CDR3 length: 14 amino acids. The trim removed 5 bases at V and 0 bases at J, leaving 2 bases unmatched. Germline CDR1 reads LGHNA; CDR2 reads YSLEER. The CDR3 DNA is TGCGCCAGCAGCTTAGCGGGACACCAAGAGACCCAGTACTTC. It encodes CASSLAGHQETQYF.

The rearrangement links TRBV5-1 to TRBJ1-6; D is perhaps TRBD1 (6 bases). CDR3 length: 14 residues. CDR1 is SGHRS, CDR2 YFSETQ, per germline. The V end was cut by 4 bases, the J end by 6 bases, with 11 bases between. CDR3 residues: CASSLGTSNSPLHF. The CDR3 DNA sequence: TGCGCCAGCAGCCTGGGGACAAGTAATTCACCCCTCCACTTT.

The chain joins TRBV2 to TRBJ2-7; 7 bases match TRBD1. The CDR3 totals 13 residues. V was pared by 6 bases and J by 5 bases, with 7 bases of the junction left unmatched. Germline CDR1 and CDR2: SNHLY and FYNNEI. CDR3 sequence (DNA): TGTGCCAGCAGGGAGACAGGGTCGCACGAGCAGTACGTC. As protein: CASRETGSHEQYV.

This clone was detected only a few times. The genes are TRBV25-1 and TRBJ1-4; 9 bases are shared with TRBD1. V gave up 8 bases and J gave up 7 bases; unmatched junction bases: 11. Germline V gives CDR1 MGHDK, CDR2 SYGVNS. The CDR3 consists of 15 residues. CDR3 nucleotide sequence: TGTGCCAGCTCGAACGGAACAGGGGGCGGTGAAAAACTGTTTTTT. It is translated as CASSNGTGGGEKLFF. Using reference TRBV25-1 and TRBJ1-4 for the parts outside the CDR3, the full variable domain is EADIYQTPRYLVIGTGKKITLECSQTMGHDKMYWYQQDPGMELHLIHYSYGVNSTEKGDLSSESTVSRIRTEHFPLTLESARPSHTSQYLCASSNGTGGGEKLFFGSGTQLSVL.

The chain's CDR3 is CASSQGGGGPTDTQYF. In DNA form, the CDR3 reads TGCGCCAGCAGCCAAGGAGGCGGGGGACCCACAGATACGCAGTATTTT. This chain joins TRBV4-3 and TRBJ2-3; TRBD2 agrees at 7 bases. Trimming took 1 base from V and 2 from J; bases not matched to a gene: 6. CDR1 is LGHNA and CDR2 is YSLEER in the germline V gene. This CDR3 comprises 16 residues.

The chain couples TRBV5-4 to TRBJ2-5; 9 nucleotides line up with TRBD1. Germline values: CDR1 SGHNT, CDR2 YYREEE (reference sequence). The CDR3 totals 13 residues. V shed 4 bases, J shed 3 bases, and the junction held 1 base outside the gene matches. The CDR3 here is CASSRDREETQYF. CDR3 nucleotides: TGTGCCAGCAGCCGGGACAGGGAAGAGACCCAGTACTTC.

The J gene is TRBJ2-2, the V gene TRBV4-1; 8 positions match TRBD1. Looked up from germline, CDR1 is MGHRA and CDR2 is YSYEKL. The CDR3 has 16 amino acids. J was trimmed by 1 base and V by 4 bases; bases with no gene match: 5. The CDR3 nucleotides are TGCGCCAGCAGCCCCCGAGGACAGGGGAACACCGGGGAGCTGTTTTTT. Its protein is CASSPRGQGNTGELFF.

This rearrangement joins TRBV4-1 to TRBJ1-5; 10 bases map to TRBD1. J lost 3 bases, V lost 2 bases, and 13 bases had no gene match. Germline loops: CDR1 MGHRA, CDR2 YSYEKL. The CDR3 contains 19 residues. DNA of the CDR3: TGCGCCAGCAGCCAAATTTATAATCCGGGACAGGGGACCAATCAGCCCCAGCATTTT. Translating gives CASSQIYNPGQGTNQPQHF.

The chain recombines TRBV5-1 with TRBJ2-7, with TRBD1 matching 7 bases. The CDR3 spans 14 residues. The V and J ends lost 4 bases and 6 bases, in that order; junction bases with no gene match: 10. Germline V gene data show CDR1 as SGHRS and CDR2 as YFSETQ. CDR3 residues: CASSGQAAEGEQYF. The CDR3 DNA follows: TGCGCCAGCAGCGGACAGGCCGCCGAGGGCGAGCAGTACTTC. The full variable domain, rest sourced from reference TRBV5-1 and TRBJ2-7, is KAGVTQTPRYLIKTRGQQVTLSCSPISGHRSVSWYQQTPGQGLQFLFEYFSETQRNKGNFPGRFSGRQFSNSRSEMNVSTLELGDSALYLCASSGQAAEGEQYFGPGTRLTVT.

V is TRBV30 and J is TRBJ1-1, with D perhaps matching TRBD1 (5 bases). V was cut by 4 bases and J by 0 bases, with 12 bases left in between. This CDR3 has 14 residues. CDR1 and CDR2 (germline): GTSNPN, SVGIG (reference sequence). The CDR3 sequence: CAWNLRTMNTEAFF. The CDR3 nucleotides read TGTGCCTGGAACCTACGGACAATGAACACTGAAGCTTTCTTT. The variable domain in full, with the rest retrieved from reference TRBV30 and TRBJ1-1, is SQTIHQWPATLVQPVGSPLSLECTVEGTSNPNLYWYRQAAGRGLQLLFYSVGIGQISSEVPQNLSASRPQDRQFILSSKKLLLSDSGFYLCAWNLRTMNTEAFFGQGTRLTVV.

This clone was counted only a few times. This chain links TRBV4-3 with TRBJ2-1, with D possibly matching TRBD1 (7 bases). V dropped 0 bases and J dropped 10 bases, with 22 bases sitting between them. The CDR3 covers 17 residues. Germline V gene data show CDR1 as LGHNA and CDR2 as YSLEER. The CDR3 DNA is TGCGCCAGCAGCCAAGATGGTAGGAGGGGGCGAGGGCTGGAGCAGTTCTTC. Its translation is CASSQDGRRGRGLEQFF.